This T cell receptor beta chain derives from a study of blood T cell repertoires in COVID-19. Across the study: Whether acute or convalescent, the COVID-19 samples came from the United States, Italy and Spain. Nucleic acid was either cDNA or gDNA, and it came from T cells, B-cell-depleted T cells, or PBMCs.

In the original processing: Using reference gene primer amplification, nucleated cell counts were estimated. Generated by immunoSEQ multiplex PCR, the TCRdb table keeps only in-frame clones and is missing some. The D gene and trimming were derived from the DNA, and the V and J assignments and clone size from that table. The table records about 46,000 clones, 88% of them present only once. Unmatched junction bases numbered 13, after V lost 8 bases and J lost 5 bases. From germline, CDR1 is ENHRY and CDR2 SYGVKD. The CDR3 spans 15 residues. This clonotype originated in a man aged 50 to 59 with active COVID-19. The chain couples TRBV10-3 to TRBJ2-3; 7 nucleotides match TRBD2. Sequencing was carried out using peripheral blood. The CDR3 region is CAIPIPGEGGDTQYF. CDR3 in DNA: TGTGCCATCCCAATCCCGGGGGAGGGAGGAGATACGCAGTATTTT.